The clone carrying this TCR beta chain was seen once. Sequenced by immunoSEQ multiplex PCR; TCRdb stores in-frame clones only, minus some. The sample has under 90,000 clones; just over 95% are singletons. This sample stems from a study of technical replicates of blood from a handful of donors. This clonotype was obtained from a human donor in good health. Sequenced: T cells isolated from PBMCs.

In DNA, the CDR3 is TGTGCCACCAGCAGAGGAGGGGGTGGGGTCAATGAAAAACTGTTTTTT. This codes for CATSRGGGGVNEKLFF. The rearrangement joins TRBV15 to TRBJ1-4; tentatively, D is TRBD1 (6 bases). The V end lost 1 base, the J end lost 5 bases, and 14 bases lay between the germline ends. CDR1 and CDR2 from the germline V gene are LNHNV and YYDKDF (reference sequence). The CDR3 contains 16 residues.